Reported below is one T cell receptor beta chain. Each CDR3 protein gets one entry in TCRdb, which reprocessed the 5' RACE reads and gives no DNA. The specimen's table records around 100,000 distinct CDR3 sequences. This specimen belongs to a study of monozygotic twins with inflammatory bowel disease. The TCR sequence derives from a human donor with ulcerative colitis or Crohn's disease, or a healthy co-twin of an affected twin (not recorded which). Sequences were obtained from blood.

CDR3: CASSPGRSYEQYF. The rearrangement links TRBV12-3 or TRBV12-4 to TRBJ2-7; without DNA, the TCRdb call of TRBD1 cannot be checked. This CDR3 comprises 13 residues.